There are a few counts of the clone carrying this TCR beta chain. This record belongs to a study of human T cells and chemical hapten exposure. The CDR3 length is 13 residues. Per germline, CDR1 SQVTM and CDR2 ANQGSEA. The germline V and J ends were trimmed by 1 base and 2 bases, with 8 bases remaining between them. The time point is: patch test 2, 6 weeks after DPC sensitization. Indicated treatment: therapeutic diphenylcyclopropenone sensitization with weekly scalp DPC. In TCRdb, the RACE reads were re-called with MiXCR into one record per CDR3 protein. The table records some 350,000 distinct CDR3 sequences, just under 6.5% of them present only once.

This receptor was obtained from a woman aged 18-29 years with alopecia areata. Some clones in this sample may be carry-over from other donors' samples. The rearrangement uses TRBV29-1 and TRBJ1-2, with D uncertain. The starting material was whole blood, obtained in connection with sensitization to the hapten diphenylcyclopropenone (DPC). CDR3 nucleotide sequence: TGCAGCGTTGAAGCGGCCGGGAACTATGGCTACACCTTC. Translating gives CSVEAAGNYGYTF. The full variable domain, with the rest looked up from reference TRBV29-1 and TRBJ1-2, is SAVISQKPSRDICQRGTSLTIQCQVDSQVTMMFWYRQQPGQSLTLIATANQGSEATYESGFVIDKFPISRPNLTFSTLTVSNMSPEDSSIYLCSVEAAGNYGYTFGSGTRLTVV.